This passage covers 27 T cell receptor beta chains from one sample sequenced in a study of T cells in Graves' hyperthyroidism and ophthalmopathy. RNA transcripts provided the source from which TCR beta CDR3 regions were amplified. First-round RT-PCR of the TCR CDR3 relied on the HTBI primer set. TCRdb called the multiplex PCR reads again in MiXCR, with one record for every CDR3 protein. Of 250,000 to 400,000 distinct CDR3 sequences listed, roughly 15% were seen once; the top ten hold 34%. Sequencing input: blood. The receptor set was obtained from a woman between 40 and 55 years old with Graves' ophthalmopathy.

This clonotype was picked up many times. Here the CDR3 DNA reads TGTGCCAGCAGTTCACCCTACGGACAGGGTTTGGGCATTCAGTACTTC. Protein sequence: CASSSPYGQGLGIQYF. The genes are TRBV27 and TRBJ2-4; the match to TRBD1 covers 8 bases. With V trimmed by 4 bases and J by 9 bases, 14 bases remained unmatched. Germline V gene lookup returns CDR1 MNHEY and CDR2 SMNVEV (reference sequence). This CDR3 is 16 amino acids long.

In its sample, this clonotype was seen many times. The rearrangement uses TRBV3-1 and TRBJ2-5; 7 positions match TRBD2. The CDR3 is 14 amino acids. The J segment lost 2 bases and the V segment lost 4 bases, leaving 4 bases of the junction unmatched. The germline V gene has CDR1 LGHDT and CDR2 YNNKEL (reference sequence). The DNA of the CDR3 is TGTGCCAGCAGCCCCGGGACTATACAAGAGACCCAGTACTTC. Its translation is CASSPGTIQETQYF.

The genes are TRBV19 and TRBJ1-6; D is undetermined. Germline CDR1 LNHDA, CDR2 SQIVND (reference sequence). CDR3 length: 14 residues. The V end lost 5 bases, the J end lost 7 bases, and 12 bases lay between the germline ends. In DNA form, the CDR3 reads TGTGCCAGTAGTGGATACGTTGTCAATTCACCCCTCCACTTT. Protein sequence: CASSGYVVNSPLHF.

The sample holds many counts of this clonotype. The rearrangement uses TRBV18 and TRBJ1-1; D gene uncertain. The germline gives CDR1 KGHSH, CDR2 LQKENI. CDR3 length: 13 amino acids. V gave up 2 bases and J gave up 4 bases, with 8 bases separating them. The CDR3: CASSPKGGTEAFF. The CDR3 coding sequence is TGTGCCAGCTCACCAAAGGGTGGCACTGAAGCTTTCTTT.

The chain recombines TRBV4-2 with TRBJ2-1; 10 bases align to TRBD2. The CDR3 consists of 15 residues. CDR1 and CDR2 (germline): LGHNA, YNFKEQ. Trimming took 0 bases from V and 7 from J; bases not matched to a gene: 3. As DNA, the CDR3 is TGTGCCAGCAGCCAAGATGTACTAGCGGGAAATGAGCAGTTCTTC. Protein: CASSQDVLAGNEQFF.

This clonotype was seen repeatedly, ten times or more. V usage is TRBV28 and J usage is TRBJ2-5; D is unclear. Germline V gives CDR1 MDHEN, CDR2 SYDVKM. The CDR3 has 13 amino acids. Trimming took off 5 bases at V and 4 bases at J, with 11 bases between the two ends. The DNA for the CDR3 is TGTGCCAGCAGTCTCATGAGGTTAGAGACCCAGTACTTC. Its protein product is CASSLMRLETQYF.

This chain joins TRBV2 and TRBJ2-5; D possibly corresponds to TRBD2 (6 bases). Between the trimmed V and J ends, which lost 2 bases and 0 bases, there was a span of 16 bases. Germline CDR1 reads SNHLY; CDR2 reads FYNNEI. This CDR3 has 17 residues. The CDR3 loop is CASSEYLLATNQETQYF. The CDR3 DNA follows: TGTGCCAGCAGTGAATATCTTCTAGCGACCAACCAAGAGACCCAGTACTTC.

The CDR3 here is CASRDSTTITYNSPLHF. The CDR3 DNA is TGTGCCAGTAGGGACAGTACCACCATCACCTATAATTCACCCCTCCACTTT. The rearrangement joins TRBV19 to TRBJ1-6; maybe TRBD1 (6 bases). The V end lost 6 bases, the J end lost 2 bases, and 17 bases lay between the germline ends. Germline values: CDR1 LNHDA, CDR2 SQIVND (reference sequence). The CDR3 consists of 17 residues.

This clonotype occurred many times. CDR3 bases: TGTGCCAGCAGTGATTTATGGGGACAGGGCGCCGGGGAGCTGTTTTTT. Amino acids: CASSDLWGQGAGELFF. The chain employs TRBV2 and TRBJ2-2; 9 positions agree with TRBD1. CDR3 size: 16 residues. The V and J ends lost 3 bases and 6 bases, in that order; junction bases with no gene match: 8. Germline V gives CDR1 SNHLY, CDR2 FYNNEI.

V is TRBV5-4 and J is TRBJ2-2; D is uncertain. Deletions cut 1 base from V and 0 bases from J, with 7 bases between. Germline lookup yields CDR1 SGHNT and CDR2 YYREEE (reference sequence). This CDR3 spans 15 amino acids. The CDR3 DNA reads as TGTGCCAGCAGCTTGTGGGCAGCGAACACCGGGGAGCTGTTTTTT. Translated: CASSLWAANTGELFF.

This clonotype was observed at least ten times. The rearrangement links TRBV20-1 to TRBJ2-1; TRBD1 aligns across 10 bases. CDR1 DFQATT and CDR2 SNEGSKA come from the germline V gene (reference sequence). The CDR3 extends over 13 amino acids. V shed 6 bases, J shed 10 bases, and the junction held 9 bases outside the gene matches. The CDR3 nucleotides read TGCAGTGCACGGACAGGGGGGTACAGAGAGCAGTTCTTC. This translates into CSARTGGYREQFF.

This clonotype was detected ten times or more. This chain joins TRBV6-2 or TRBV6-3 and TRBJ2-7, with 9 bases aligning to TRBD2. CDR1 MNHEY and CDR2 SVGEGT come from the germline V gene. The CDR3 sequence is 14 residues long. Trimming at V came to 7 bases and at J to 2 bases, leaving 6 bases not matched to a gene. The CDR3 loop is CASNPGLATYEQYF. DNA for the CDR3: TGTGCCAGCAATCCGGGACTAGCAACCTACGAGCAGTACTTC.

In regard to this clonotype: Just one base apart from a much larger clone, this may be a read error. The rearrangement links TRBV19 to TRBJ2-3; D call uncertain. The germline V gene encodes CDR1 LNHDA and CDR2 SQIVND (reference sequence). The length of the CDR3 is 14 residues. V was trimmed by 11 bases and J by 0 bases, leaving 15 bases between them. The chain's CDR3 is CAGTLGLSTDTQYF. In DNA form, the CDR3 reads TGTGCCGGTACTCTAGGGCTCAGCACAGATACGCAGTATTTT.

The table lists this clonotype with many counts. V and J are TRBV12-3 or TRBV12-4 and TRBJ1-2; D gene ambiguous. This CDR3 has 16 amino acids. V was clipped by 3 bases and J by 2 bases, with 16 bases between them. The CDR3 sequence is CASSFVGSPLNYGYTF. As DNA, the CDR3 is TGTGCCAGCAGTTTCGTGGGCAGCCCCTTAAACTATGGCTACACCTTC.

In its sample, this clonotype was seen many times. The chain couples TRBV7-9 to TRBJ1-1; maybe TRBD1 (6 bases). The ends were cut back, 1 base at V and 5 bases at J, with 14 bases in the middle. The germline V gene has CDR1 SEHNR and CDR2 FQNEAQ (reference sequence). The CDR3 runs to 15 residues. The CDR3 coding sequence is TGTGCCAGCAGCTTAGAAGGCGGAGGGGGTACTGAAGCTTTCTTT. Translating it yields CASSLEGGGGTEAFF.

There are many counts of this clonotype. The chain carries TRBV2 and TRBJ1-1, with unresolved D. The germline CDR1 and CDR2 sequences are SNHLY and FYNNEI. This CDR3 is built from 11 residues. Trimming removed 6 bases at V and 11 bases at J, with 13 bases between. The CDR3 DNA reads as TGTGCCAGCAGGGTGTCGATGGGGGCTTTCTTT. Protein: CASRVSMGAFF.

This clonotype was observed a few times. This chain links TRBV19 with TRBJ1-2; 7 bases align to TRBD1. J gave up 4 bases and V 5 bases, and 4 bases lay outside the gene matches. Per the germline V gene, CDR1 is LNHDA and CDR2 is SQIVND (reference sequence). The CDR3 has 13 amino acids. CDR3 in DNA: TGTGCCAGTAGTGACAGGGAGGCCTATGGCTACACCTTC. Translating it yields CASSDREAYGYTF.

This clonotype has just a few counts. The chain is built from TRBV20-1 and TRBJ1-1; D remains ambiguous. Looked up from germline, CDR1 is DFQATT and CDR2 is SNEGSKA (reference sequence). The CDR3 extends over 17 amino acids. Trimming removed 0 bases at V and 6 bases at J, with 23 bases between. The CDR3 spells CSARDRPGWEGVSEAFF. The CDR3, as DNA: TGCAGTGCTAGAGATCGTCCAGGCTGGGAAGGAGTCTCTGAAGCTTTCTTT.

This chain links TRBV7-9 with TRBJ2-3; D not resolved. The V end lost 3 bases, the J end lost 5 bases, and 12 bases lay between the germline ends. Germline CDR1 reads SEHNR; CDR2 reads FQNEAQ (reference sequence). The CDR3 has 14 residues. Here the CDR3 reads CASSFSAAIDTQYF. CDR3 DNA: TGTGCCAGCAGCTTTTCCGCAGCTATAGATACGCAGTATTTT.

This clonotype has more than one count but fewer than ten. This sequence joins TRBV28 and TRBJ2-4; the match to TRBD1 covers 7 bases. The CDR3 covers 16 residues. J gave up 0 bases and V 3 bases, and 5 bases lay outside the gene matches. The V gene's germline CDR1 is MDHEN and CDR2 SYDVKM. The DNA for the CDR3 is TGTGCCAGCAGTTTCACAGGGGTCGTAGCCAAAAACATTCAGTACTTC. Amino acids: CASSFTGVVAKNIQYF.

Notes on this clonotype: A much larger clone lies one base from this, so it may be a read error. The chain combines TRBV6-5 with TRBJ1-1; D remains unclear. This CDR3 comprises 12 residues. Germline V gives CDR1 MNHEY, CDR2 SVGAGI. In nucleotides, the CDR3 is TGTGCCAACAGTTACTTGCTGGGTGAAGCTTTCTTT. It translates to CANSYLLGEAFF.

This clonotype has just a few counts. The V and J genes are TRBV2 and TRBJ2-3; D might be TRBD1 (5 bases). The CDR3 covers 14 residues. Trimming stripped 5 bases from V and 2 bases from J, with 11 bases between. Germline-derived CDR1 and CDR2 are SNHLY and FYNNEI. The CDR3 loop is CASSPRVHTDTQYF. In DNA, the CDR3 is TGTGCCAGCAGTCCCAGGGTTCACACAGATACGCAGTATTTT.

This chain uses TRBV29-1 with TRBJ1-1; 7 bases fit TRBD1. Germline CDR1 and CDR2: SQVTM and ANQGSEA. This CDR3 comprises 14 residues. The trim removed 2 bases at V and 5 bases at J, leaving 8 bases unmatched. The chain's CDR3 is CSVENRGRGTEAFF. The CDR3 DNA follows: TGCAGCGTTGAAAACAGGGGCAGAGGGACTGAAGCTTTCTTT.

The gene calls are TRBV7-6 and TRBJ2-5; the D gene is possibly TRBD1 (5 bases). The CDR3 has 14 residues. Germline V gene sequence: CDR1 SGHVS, CDR2 FNYEAQ. V was shortened by 7 bases and J by 4 bases, with 16 bases between the two germline ends. For the CDR3, the DNA is TGTGCCAGCATCCAAGACAGCCTCCGAGAGACCCAGTACTTC. Its protein product is CASIQDSLRETQYF. Full variable domain (remainder filled in from reference TRBV7-6 and TRBJ2-5): GAGVSQSPRYKVTKRGQDVALRCDPISGHVSLYWYRQALGQGPEFLTYFNYEAQQDKSGLPNDRFSAERPEGSISTLTIQRTEQRDSAMYRCASIQDSLRETQYFGPGTRLLVL.

This clonotype was counted many times. V and J are TRBV6-1 and TRBJ1-3, with D unclear. Germline V gene sequence: CDR1 MNHNS, CDR2 SASEGT. The CDR3 runs 14 residues. Trimming removed 5 bases at V and 2 bases at J, with 10 bases between. The CDR3 is CASSFSLTGNTIYF. As DNA, the CDR3 is TGTGCCAGCAGTTTTTCCCTTACTGGAAACACCATATATTTT.

A few counts support this clonotype. This chain uses TRBV19 with TRBJ2-7, with 7 bases aligning to TRBD1. V was pared by 4 bases and J by 1 base, with 7 bases of the junction left unmatched. The CDR3 runs to 15 residues. Germline-derived CDR1 and CDR2 are LNHDA and SQIVND (reference sequence). The CDR3 loop is CASSTASGQSYEQYF. The CDR3 nucleotides read TGTGCCAGTAGTACGGCCTCGGGACAGTCCTACGAGCAGTACTTC.

As to this clonotype: This may be a read error: a much more frequent sequence differs by one nucleotide. The V and J genes are TRBV27 and TRBJ1-5; 9 nucleotides align to TRBD1. The germline V gene has CDR1 MNHEY and CDR2 SMNVEV (reference sequence). This CDR3 contains 16 residues. The CDR3 region is CTSSLSRTGGNQPQHF. The CDR3 bases are TGTACCAGCAGTTTATCCAGGACAGGGGGCAATCAGCCCCAGCATTTT.